These T cell receptor beta chains were read from a single sample in a study of blood T cell repertoires in COVID-19. The table came from immunoSEQ multiplex PCR; TCRdb's copy has only in-frame clones and leaves some out. The table includes about 360,000 clones, more than 85% detected once. Sequenced sample: peripheral blood. All receptors come from a human donor in a cohort sampled during active COVID-19. The CDR3 runs from the conserved cysteine through the conserved F or W. Fields, in order: D gene, clone size, J gene, V gene, CDR3 DNA, CDR3 protein. D genes are given only for firm matches. Some rows mark clone size as missing; the rest say once, few, many or name a class of expanded clone.

d_gene: .; abundance: .; j_gene: TRBJ1-1; v_gene: TRBV27; CDR3nt: TGTGCCAGCAGTTTATGGGGGGAACCGAACACTGAAGCTTTCTTT; CDR3aa: CASSLWGEPNTEAFF
d_gene: .; abundance: once; j_gene: TRBJ1-1; v_gene: TRBV18; CDR3nt: TGTGCCAGCTCACCACGACAGTTATTAGCTGAAGCTTTCTTT; CDR3aa: CASSPRQLLAEAFF
d_gene: .; abundance: few; j_gene: TRBJ2-2; v_gene: TRBV3-1/TRBV3-2; CDR3nt: TGTGCCAGCAGCCAAGACTCTAACACCGGGGAGCTGTTTTTT; CDR3aa: CASSQDSNTGELFF
d_gene: .; abundance: .; j_gene: TRBJ2-1; v_gene: TRBV25-1; CDR3nt: TGTGCCAGCAGTGAATATGCCGGTGGGGGGATAGATGAGCAGTTCTTC; CDR3aa: CASSEYAGGGIDEQFF
d_gene: TRBD1; abundance: .; j_gene: TRBJ1-2; v_gene: TRBV2; CDR3nt: TGTGCCAGCAGCCTTTTCCAGGGGGCGGGCTATGGCTACACCTTC; CDR3aa: CASSLFQGAGYGYTF
d_gene: .; abundance: .; j_gene: TRBJ2-7; v_gene: TRBV10-3; CDR3nt: TGTGCCATCAGTGAGAGTCTAGCGAGCTCCTACGAGCAGTACTTC; CDR3aa: CAISESLASSYEQYF
d_gene: .; abundance: few; j_gene: TRBJ2-7; v_gene: TRBV4-1; CDR3nt: TGCGCCAGCAGCCAAGCCAGCTCCTACGAGCAGTACTTC; CDR3aa: CASSQASSYEQYF
d_gene: TRBD2; abundance: .; j_gene: TRBJ2-7; v_gene: TRBV7-2; CDR3nt: TGTGCCAGCAGCTTTCTCCTAGCGGGGGGCCCCTACGAGCAGTACTTC; CDR3aa: CASSFLLAGGPYEQYF
d_gene: .; abundance: .; j_gene: TRBJ1-1; v_gene: TRBV11-3; CDR3nt: TGTGCCAGCAGCTTTGACGGGGACACTGAAGCTTTCTTT; CDR3aa: CASSFDGDTEAFF
d_gene: .; abundance: .; j_gene: TRBJ1-2; v_gene: TRBV19; CDR3nt: TGTGCCAGTAGTAAGCCGGGCCACTCAACGGGGTATGGCTACACCTTC; CDR3aa: CASSKPGHSTGYGYTF
d_gene: TRBD2; abundance: .; j_gene: TRBJ2-1; v_gene: TRBV27; CDR3nt: TGTGCCAGCAGTTACATAGCGGGGGTGCTATACAATGAGCAGTTCTTC; CDR3aa: CASSYIAGVLYNEQFF
d_gene: TRBD1; abundance: .; j_gene: TRBJ2-7; v_gene: TRBV15; CDR3nt: TGTGCCACCAGGACACCGGGACAGGGCGGCGAGCAGTACTTC; CDR3aa: CATRTPGQGGEQYF
d_gene: TRBD1; abundance: few; j_gene: TRBJ1-2; v_gene: TRBV12-3/TRBV12-4; CDR3nt: TGTGCCAGCAGTCGGACAGGGGAAAATGGCTACACCTTC; CDR3aa: CASSRTGENGYTF
d_gene: .; abundance: .; j_gene: TRBJ1-5; v_gene: TRBV19; CDR3nt: TGTGCCAGTAGTATAGAGGGGAGTTTCTATCAGCCCCAGCATTTT; CDR3aa: CASSIEGSFYQPQHF
d_gene: .; abundance: .; j_gene: TRBJ2-6; v_gene: TRBV18; CDR3nt: TGTGCCAGCTCACCACCGGCCTCTGGGGCCAACGTCCTGACTTTC; CDR3aa: CASSPPASGANVLTF
d_gene: TRBD1; abundance: .; j_gene: TRBJ2-7; v_gene: TRBV6-5; CDR3nt: TGTGCCAGCAGTTACGGGGGCCAGGGGGCCTACGAGCAGTACTTC; CDR3aa: CASSYGGQGAYEQYF
d_gene: .; abundance: .; j_gene: TRBJ2-6; v_gene: TRBV7-3; CDR3nt: TGTGCCAGCAGCTTAGGCAGGCCTGGGGCCAACGTCCTGACTTTC; CDR3aa: CASSLGRPGANVLTF
d_gene: TRBD1; abundance: .; j_gene: TRBJ1-5; v_gene: TRBV6-2/TRBV6-3; CDR3nt: TGTGCCAGCAGCGATTATAGGGGGCGCAGTCGGAGCAATCAGCCCCAGCATTTT; CDR3aa: CASSDYRGRSRSNQPQHF
d_gene: TRBD2; abundance: .; j_gene: TRBJ2-5; v_gene: TRBV4-2; CDR3nt: TGTGCCAGCAGCCAAGAGCTAGCGGGGGAGGAGACCCAGTACTTC; CDR3aa: CASSQELAGEETQYF
d_gene: TRBD1; abundance: .; j_gene: TRBJ1-2; v_gene: TRBV2; CDR3nt: TGTGCCAGCAGTGAAAGGGACAGGGGCGAGATAGGCTACACCTTC; CDR3aa: CASSERDRGEIGYTF
d_gene: .; abundance: once; j_gene: TRBJ2-1; v_gene: TRBV24-1; CDR3nt: TGTGCCACCTCCCCCGGGTTCTACAATGAGCAGTTCTTC; CDR3aa: CATSPGFYNEQFF
d_gene: .; abundance: .; j_gene: TRBJ2-3; v_gene: TRBV19; CDR3nt: TGTGCCAGTAGTATACAGGGCGTCACAGATACGCAGTATTTT; CDR3aa: CASSIQGVTDTQYF
d_gene: TRBD1; abundance: .; j_gene: TRBJ1-6; v_gene: TRBV2; CDR3nt: TGTGCCAGCAGTGTCGACAGGGTGGATTCACCCCTCCACTTT; CDR3aa: CASSVDRVDSPLHF
d_gene: .; abundance: .; j_gene: TRBJ2-7; v_gene: TRBV5-1; CDR3nt: TGCGCCAGCAGCTTGGTTGGGGCGCCCCTCTCCTACGAGCAGTACTTC; CDR3aa: CASSLVGAPLSYEQYF
d_gene: .; abundance: .; j_gene: TRBJ1-2; v_gene: TRBV5-1; CDR3nt: TGCGCCAGCAGCTTCATATTAATCGGGGATTGGGGCTACACCTTC; CDR3aa: CASSFILIGDWGYTF